The rows below give T cell receptor beta chains drawn from one sample of a study of blood T cell dynamics during melanoma immunotherapy. The protocol was immunoSEQ multiplex PCR, while the TCRdb copy is restricted to in-frame clones and leaves out a portion. This repertoire shows about 6,900 clones, more than 70% found once; its top ten account for 4% to 6.5%. The sample consisted of blood, taken from a patient treated with checkpoint blockade. Source of these receptors: a human donor with melanoma. Both conserved end residues are part of each CDR3. Each record gives: clone size, J gene, D gene, V gene, CDR3 protein, CDR3 DNA. The D gene is left open where the match is weak. Clone size appears in some rows only: once, few, many, or a class for an expanded clone.

>-|TRBJ2-7|TRBD2|TRBV7-9
CASSSGTSGGTYEQYF
TGTGCCAGCAGCTCCGGGACTAGCGGGGGCACCTACGAGCAGTACTTC
>-|TRBJ1-3|-|TRBV19
CASSIGVFAGNTIYF
TGTGCCAGTAGTATAGGAGTTTTCGCTGGAAACACCATATATTTT
>-|TRBJ1-1|TRBD1|TRBV2
CASSEQGGRTEAFF
TGTGCCAGCAGTGAACAGGGGGGGAGAACTGAAGCTTTCTTT
>-|TRBJ2-7|-|TRBV2
CASKTDSYEQYF
TGTGCCAGCAAGACAGACTCCTACGAGCAGTACTTC
>-|TRBJ2-3|TRBD1|TRBV9
CASSSGGVRTDTQYF
TGTGCCAGCAGCTCAGGGGGTGTTAGAACAGATACGCAGTATTTT
>-|TRBJ1-2|-|TRBV29-1
CSVPGGLGGYTF
TGCAGCGTCCCCGGGGGGCTCGGTGGCTACACCTTC
>-|TRBJ1-1|-|TRBV6-1
CASSEQGLNTEAFF
TGTGCCAGCAGTGAGCAGGGACTGAACACTGAAGCTTTCTTT
>-|TRBJ1-6|-|TRBV4-1
CASSPGWGSYNSPLHF
TGCGCCAGCAGCCCGGGGTGGGGGTCCTATAATTCACCCCTCCACTTT
>-|TRBJ1-1|-|TRBV21-1
CASRGGGTEAFF
TGTGCCAGCAGGGGAGGGGGCACTGAAGCTTTCTTT
>once|TRBJ1-1|-|TRBV2
CASSVEQGGAEAFF
TGTGCCAGCAGTGTGGAACAGGGAGGGGCTGAAGCTTTCTTT
>few|TRBJ1-2|-|TRBV27
CASSLGGLPYGYTF
TGTGCCAGCAGTTTAGGAGGGCTCCCCTATGGCTACACCTTC
>-|TRBJ1-1|TRBD1|TRBV5-1
CASSLGQGRGNTEAFF
TGCGCCAGCAGCTTAGGACAGGGTAGGGGGAACACTGAAGCTTTCTTT
>once|TRBJ1-2|TRBD1|TRBV29-1
CSVLTGADGYTF
TGCAGCGTTTTAACAGGGGCGGACGGCTACACCTTC
>-|TRBJ1-3|-|TRBV14
CASSQDLLTAGNTIYF
TGTGCCAGCAGCCAAGATCTGCTCACAGCGGGAAACACCATATATTTT
>-|TRBJ2-1|-|TRBV18
CASSRRTGGNEQFF
TGTGCCAGCTCACGAAGGACTGGCGGGAATGAGCAGTTCTTC
>-|TRBJ1-3|-|TRBV5-1
CASRGTGNTIYF
TGCGCCAGCAGGGGAACTGGAAACACCATATATTTT
>-|TRBJ1-2|-|TRBV6-5
CASIMPTPPYGYTF
TGTGCCAGCATCATGCCCACACCTCCCTATGGCTACACCTTC
>-|TRBJ1-4|-|TRBV18
CASSPRQERNEKLFF
TGTGCCAGCTCACCCAGACAGGAGCGGAATGAAAAACTGTTTTTT
>few|TRBJ1-2|-|TRBV6-5
CATRMGRGNYGYTF
TGTGCCACCCGGATGGGAAGGGGTAACTATGGCTACACCTTC
>once|TRBJ1-5|-|TRBV7-2
CASSLDRQWNQPQHF
TGTGCCAGCAGCTTAGACAGGCAGTGGAATCAGCCCCAGCATTTT
>once|TRBJ1-4|-|TRBV7-9
CASSLTQEGEKLFF
TGTGCCAGCAGCTTAACCCAGGAGGGGGAAAAACTGTTTTTT
>-|TRBJ2-7|-|TRBV18
CASSPGTGNEQYF
TGTGCCAGCTCACCCGGGACGGGGAACGAGCAGTACTTC